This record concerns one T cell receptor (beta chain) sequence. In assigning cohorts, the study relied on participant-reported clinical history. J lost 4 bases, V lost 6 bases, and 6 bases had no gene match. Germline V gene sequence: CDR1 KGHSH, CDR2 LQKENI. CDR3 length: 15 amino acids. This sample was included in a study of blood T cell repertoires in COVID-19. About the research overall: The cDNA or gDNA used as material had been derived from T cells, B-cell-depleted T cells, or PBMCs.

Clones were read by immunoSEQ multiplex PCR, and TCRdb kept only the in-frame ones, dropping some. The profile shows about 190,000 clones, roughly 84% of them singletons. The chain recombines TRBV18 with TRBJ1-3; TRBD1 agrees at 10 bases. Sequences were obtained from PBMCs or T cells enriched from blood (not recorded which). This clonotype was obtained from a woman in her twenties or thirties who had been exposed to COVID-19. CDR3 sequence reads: CASSRDRGDGNTIYF. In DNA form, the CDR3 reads TGTGCCAGCTCCAGGGACAGGGGCGACGGAAACACCATATATTTT.